The 30 T cell receptor beta chains given below trace back to one sample, sequenced in a study of blood T cells in healthy people across ages. The second PCR ran about 6 to 11 cycles with a sample-barcoded 5' primer and J-beta primers. TCRdb processed the 5' RACE reads anew with MiXCR; each CDR3 protein has one entry. The repertoire holds about 1.6 million distinct CDR3 sequences, roughly 32% seen once, with around 10% in the top ten. Sequenced material: blood. All receptors come from a woman aged 30 to 39 in good health.

The chain combines TRBV6-1 with TRBJ2-1; D is unresolved. Germline V lookup: CDR1 MNHNS, CDR2 SASEGT. Deletions cut 5 bases from V and 8 bases from J, with 19 bases between. The CDR3 spans 15 residues. The CDR3 DNA follows: TGTGCCAGCAGTCCTACATTTGGTTCCGGCCATGAGCAGTTCTTC. Protein sequence: CASSPTFGSGHEQFF.

J is TRBJ2-3 and V is TRBV12-3 or TRBV12-4; 8 bases match TRBD2. The CDR3 is made up of 16 amino acids. J was trimmed by 11 bases and V by 3 bases; bases with no gene match: 16. In nucleotides, the CDR3 is TGTGCCAGCAGTTTCACTGGCGGGGGGAGCACAGATGTGCAGTATTTT. This translates into CASSFTGGGSTDVQYF.

CDR3 in amino acids: CASSLSGGASTDTQYF. The DNA for the CDR3 is TGTGCCAGCAGCCTTAGCGGGGGGGCTAGCACAGATACGCAGTATTTT. This chain links TRBV5-4 with TRBJ2-3; TRBD2 matches at 11 bases. There are 16 residues in the CDR3. Germline assignment: CDR1 SGHNT and CDR2 YYREEE (reference sequence). V dropped 4 bases and J dropped 0; count of bases not matched to a gene: 4.

This clonotype was counted a few times. The J gene is TRBJ2-1, the V gene TRBV12-3 or TRBV12-4; 8 positions agree with TRBD2. V lost 5 bases, J lost 4 bases, and 10 bases stayed unmatched. This CDR3 is built from 16 residues. The CDR3 is CASSVLLAGGYNEQFF. CDR3 DNA: TGTGCCAGCAGTGTTCTTCTCGCGGGGGGTTACAATGAGCAGTTCTTC.

This clonotype showed up just a few times. V usage is TRBV20-1 and J usage is TRBJ2-7; D is unresolved. Germline V gene lookup returns CDR1 DFQATT and CDR2 SNEGSKA (reference sequence). The CDR3 spans 14 residues. Trimming stripped 5 bases from V and 4 bases from J, with 18 bases between. The CDR3 protein is CSAYTGGSLYEQYF. The CDR3 DNA follows: TGCAGTGCTTACACGGGCGGTAGCCTTTACGAGCAGTACTTC.

This clonotype was detected many times. This chain uses TRBV7-9 with TRBJ2-3; D gene uncertain. Germline values: CDR1 SEHNR, CDR2 FQNEAQ (reference sequence). The CDR3 is 13 amino acids. Trimming left V 1 base short and J 5 bases short, with 7 bases between. CDR3 region: CASSLGSGDTQYF. CDR3 nucleotides: TGTGCCAGCAGCTTAGGGTCAGGAGATACGCAGTATTTT.

The V and J genes are TRBV5-1 and TRBJ2-1; D is perhaps TRBD1 (6 bases). V shed 0 bases and J shed 2 bases, with 18 bases lying between them. This CDR3 region has 18 residues. Germline V gene data show CDR1 as SGHRS and CDR2 as YFSETQ. The CDR3 bases are TGCGCCAGCAGCTTGGAGGGGGTCCTAACCCAAACCTACAATGAGCAGTTCTTC. Protein product: CASSLEGVLTQTYNEQFF.

Only a few counts were recorded for this clonotype. The rearrangement uses TRBV14 and TRBJ2-6; D ambiguous. Germline CDR1 SGHDN, CDR2 FVKESK. The CDR3 covers 16 residues. Trimming removed 4 bases from V and 0 bases from J, with 10 bases in between. The CDR3 region is CASSLSLISGANVLTF. In DNA form, the CDR3 reads TGTGCCAGCAGCCTATCGCTCATCTCTGGGGCCAACGTCCTGACTTTC.

The chain is built from TRBV11-2 and TRBJ2-7; the match to TRBD1 covers 7 bases. There are 16 residues in the CDR3. Germline CDR1 and CDR2: SGHAT and FQNNGV. After removal of 5 bases from V and 4 bases from J, the junction contained 14 bases not matched to a gene. DNA of the CDR3: TGTGCCAGCAGCCCCACCGGGACAGCGGCCCTATACGAGCAGTACTTC. Translation gives CASSPTGTAALYEQYF.

This chain links TRBV25-1 with TRBJ2-5, with D possibly TRBD2 on 5 matching bases. V was clipped by 0 bases and J by 5 bases, with 10 bases between them. This CDR3 has 14 residues. Germline V gene lookup returns CDR1 MGHDK and CDR2 SYGVNS. Written as DNA, the CDR3 is TGTGCCAGCAGTGAATACCGAGGGTTGGAGACCCAGTACTTC. Residues: CASSEYRGLETQYF.

The chain combines TRBV9 with TRBJ1-1; D is undetermined. This CDR3 is built from 14 residues. Trimming pared 5 bases from V and 1 base from J, leaving 12 bases between. The germline gives CDR1 SGDLS, CDR2 YYNGEE. In DNA, the CDR3 is TGTGCCAGCAGTGGGGTTGTGGGGAACACTGAAGCTTTCTTT. Protein sequence: CASSGVVGNTEAFF.

The chain uses TRBV5-1 and TRBJ2-7; TRBD1 is a possible D gene (6 bases). The CDR3 sequence is 13 residues long. CDR1 SGHRS and CDR2 YFSETQ come from the germline V gene. V dropped 6 bases and J dropped 2 bases, with 12 bases sitting between them. This CDR3 is CASKRDITYEQYF. Written as DNA, the CDR3 is TGCGCCAGCAAAAGGGACATAACCTACGAGCAGTACTTC.

This clonotype was counted a few times. J is TRBJ1-5 and V is TRBV5-6, with D hard to call. The germline V gene encodes CDR1 SGHDT and CDR2 YYEEEE. This CDR3 is built from 16 residues. V dropped 2 bases and J dropped 0 bases, with 12 bases sitting between them. Here the CDR3 DNA reads TGTGCCAGCAGCTTCCTATTGGTATATAGCAATCAGCCCCAGCATTTT. It is translated as CASSFLLVYSNQPQHF.

Details on this clonotype: An end of the junction differs from the germline gene, which may be a read error. The genes are TRBV7-3 and TRBJ2-7; weak D call: TRBD2 (5 bases). CDR3 size: 14 residues. Per germline, CDR1 SGHTA and CDR2 FQGTGA. The CDR3 loop is CASSQDYLTYEKYF. CDR3 bases: TGTGCCAGCAGCCAAGACTACCTAACCTACGAGAAGTACTTC.

This clonotype has just one count. V and J are TRBV7-6 and TRBJ1-1; D gene uncertain. The length of the CDR3 is 13 residues. Germline CDR1 is SGHVS and CDR2 is FNYEAQ. V was clipped by 5 bases and J by 7 bases, with 14 bases between them. Here the CDR3 DNA reads TGTGCCAGCAGCCCGGGCTCGGGGATTGAAGCTTTCTTT. This sequence encodes CASSPGSGIEAFF. The entire variable domain, with the rest obtained from reference TRBV7-6 and TRBJ1-1, is as follows: GAGVSQSPRYKVTKRGQDVALRCDPISGHVSLYWYRQALGQGPEFLTYFNYEAQQDKSGLPNDRFSAERPEGSISTLTIQRTEQRDSAMYRCASSPGSGIEAFFGQGTRLTVV.

This chain connects TRBV6-1 to TRBJ2-2; D call uncertain. V was cut by 4 bases and J by 4 bases, with 13 bases left in between. Germline values: CDR1 MNHNS, CDR2 SASEGT. The CDR3 has 15 amino acids. Here the CDR3 reads CASSVASPATGELFF. DNA of the CDR3: TGTGCCAGCAGTGTAGCCAGTCCGGCCACCGGGGAGCTGTTTTTT.

This clonotype was picked up a small number of times. The chain has TRBV7-9 and TRBJ1-4; D is perhaps TRBD1 (5 bases). Germline V lookup: CDR1 SEHNR, CDR2 FQNEAQ (reference sequence). CDR3 length equals 14 residues. V lost 3 bases to trimming and J lost 5 bases, with 10 bases between them. For the CDR3, the DNA is TGTGCCAGCAGCTTGATCGGGACCAATGAAAAACTGTTTTTT. This translates into CASSLIGTNEKLFF.

In regard to this clonotype: One end of the junction does not line up with germline, which may come from a read error. The chain uses TRBV7-6 and TRBJ1-2; D remains ambiguous. The CDR3 covers 15 residues. The germline V gene has CDR1 SGHVS and CDR2 FNYEAQ. CDR3 nucleotide sequence: TGTGCCAGCAGCTTAGGGGGTCAGCCTAGCTATAGCTACACCTTC. Protein product: CASSLGGQPSYSYTF. The whole variable domain, remainder taken from reference TRBV7-6 and TRBJ1-2, is GAGVSQSPRYKVTKRGQDVALRCDPISGHVSLYWYRQALGQGPEFLTYFNYEAQQDKSGLPNDRFSAERPEGSISTLTIQRTEQRDSAMYRCASSLGGQPSYSYTFGSGTRLTVV.

The chain carries TRBV7-3 and TRBJ2-5; 7 bases align to TRBD1. The CDR3 consists of 16 residues. V trimming: 1 base; J trimming: 4 bases; junction bases outside the gene matches: 9. Looked up from germline, CDR1 is SGHTA and CDR2 is FQGTGA. The CDR3 nucleotides are TGTGCCAGCAGCTTAAATGGTCGACAGGGCGGAGAGACCCAGTACTTC. Its translation: CASSLNGRQGGETQYF.

In its sample, this clonotype was seen a few times. V and J are TRBV4-2 and TRBJ1-5, with D hard to call. V was pared by 2 bases and J by 5 bases, with 13 bases between. The CDR3 totals 15 residues. In germline, CDR1 is LGHNA, CDR2 YNFKEQ. CDR3 protein: CASSQTVGDYQPQHF. The DNA for the CDR3 is TGTGCCAGCAGCCAAACGGTTGGGGATTATCAGCCCCAGCATTTT.

The gene calls are TRBV20-1 and TRBJ2-7; no reliable D call. Trimming pared 3 bases from V and 3 bases from J, leaving 9 bases between. Germline lookup yields CDR1 DFQATT and CDR2 SNEGSKA (reference sequence). The CDR3 spans 12 residues. The CDR3, as DNA: TGCAGTGCTAGCCTTACAAGCTACGAGCAGTACTTC. It is translated as CSASLTSYEQYF.

The V gene is TRBV5-5, the J gene TRBJ2-7; TRBD1 might be the D (6 bases). Germline V gene data show CDR1 as SGHKS and CDR2 as YYEKEE (reference sequence). The ends were cut back, 5 bases at V and 12 bases at J, with 30 bases in the middle. The CDR3 runs 16 residues. CDR3 region: CASSYSGTPLPLRGYF. The CDR3, as DNA: TGTGCCAGCAGTTACTCAGGGACACCGCTACCTCTACGGGGGTACTTC.

In its sample, this clonotype was seen a few times. The rearrangement uses TRBV5-1 and TRBJ2-3, with 9 bases lining up with TRBD1. The CDR3 has 16 amino acids. With 3 bases clipped from V and 2 bases from J, the junction kept 7 bases outside the gene matches. Germline assignment: CDR1 SGHRS and CDR2 YFSETQ. DNA of the CDR3: TGCGCCAGCAGCTGGGGGGGGACAGGGCACACAGATACGCAGTATTTT. This encodes CASSWGGTGHTDTQYF.

The rearrangement joins TRBV7-8 to TRBJ2-2, with unresolved D. CDR3 size: 13 residues. The germline V gene encodes CDR1 SGHVS and CDR2 FQNEAQ. Trimming shortened V by 11 bases and J by 1 base, and 11 bases separated the two germline ends. The CDR3 DNA reads as TGTGCCGCCCGCAGCGAGAACACCGGGGAGCTGTTTTTT. Its translation: CAARSENTGELFF.

This clonotype was seen many times. This chain's CDR3 is CASSTRTGSMSREQFF. The CDR3 DNA sequence: TGTGCCAGCAGCACCCGGACAGGGAGTATGTCAAGAGAGCAGTTCTTC. The chain has TRBV11-1 and TRBJ2-1; 8 nucleotides line up with TRBD1. In germline, CDR1 is SGHAT, CDR2 FQDESV (reference sequence). This CDR3 comprises 16 residues. Trimming removed 5 bases from V and 10 bases from J; junction bases left unmatched: 16.

This clonotype was seen a few times. The genes are TRBV5-1 and TRBJ2-1; D is tentatively TRBD1 or TRBD2 (5 bases each). Trimming shortened V by 0 bases and J by 12 bases, and 13 bases separated the two germline ends. The CDR3 has 13 amino acids. CDR1 SGHRS and CDR2 YFSETQ come from the germline V gene. CDR3: CASSLGDQGRQFF. In nucleotides, the CDR3 is TGCGCCAGCAGCTTGGGGGACCAGGGCCGGCAGTTCTTC. The variable domain in full, with the rest retrieved from reference TRBV5-1 and TRBJ2-1, is KAGVTQTPRYLIKTRGQQVTLSCSPISGHRSVSWYQQTPGQGLQFLFEYFSETQRNKGNFPGRFSGRQFSNSRSEMNVSTLELGDSALYLCASSLGDQGRQFFGPGTRLTVL.

This clonotype was recorded a few times. The CDR3 region is CASSLKFGSGYTF. CDR3 coding DNA: TGTGCCAGCAGCTTAAAGTTTGGATCCGGCTACACCTTC. The gene calls are TRBV7-3 and TRBJ1-2; D call uncertain. Germline V gene lookup returns CDR1 SGHTA and CDR2 FQGTGA. This CDR3 has 13 amino acids. V lost 1 base and J 8 bases, leaving 11 bases between the germline ends.

The J gene is TRBJ2-7, the V gene TRBV5-1, with 8 bases lining up with TRBD1. The CDR3 extends over 17 amino acids. Germline CDR1 and CDR2: SGHRS and YFSETQ. V dropped 0 bases and J dropped 3; count of bases not matched to a gene: 11. The CDR3 nucleotides are TGCGCCAGCAGCTTGGCGGCGAGGACAGGGACAATCTACGAGCAGTACTTC. Its protein is CASSLAARTGTIYEQYF.

V gene TRBV20-1 combines with J gene TRBJ2-5; D may be TRBD1 (6 bases). V lost 0 bases, J lost 0 bases, and 14 bases lay in between. CDR1 and CDR2 (germline): DFQATT, SNEGSKA (reference sequence). The CDR3 sequence is 16 residues long. The CDR3 bases are TGCAGTGCTAGAGATGGGGGCAGGGAGTACCAAGAGACCCAGTACTTC. This gives the protein CSARDGGREYQETQYF.

Turning to this clonotype: At one end the junction does not follow the germline gene, possibly because of a read error. The chain carries TRBV12-3 or TRBV12-4 and TRBJ2-1; 7 bases agree with TRBD2. The CDR3 runs to 15 residues. The CDR3 coding sequence is TGTGCCAGCAGTTTGGGCGGACTAGGGAGGAATGGGCAGTTCTTC. This sequence encodes CASSLGGLGRNGQFF.